One and the same sample provided the 17 T cell receptor beta chains below, sequenced in a study of T cell responses to AZD1222 COVID-19 vaccine. TCRdb's copy holds only in-frame clones and misses some; the assay was immunoSEQ multiplex PCR. The sample consists of around 140,000 clones, approximately 91% of them appearing once. Sequencing used peripheral blood, obtained 28 days after the second AZD1222 dose. The origin of the receptors is an adult who received the AZD1222 COVID-19 vaccine.

This sequence joins TRBV10-3 and TRBJ1-2, with TRBD1 matching over 7 bases. CDR1 and CDR2 (germline): ENHRY, SYGVKD. The V gene end was trimmed by 3 bases and the J gene end by 5 bases; junction bases not matched to a gene: 12. The CDR3 contains 16 residues. This chain's CDR3 is CAISDRRQGLPYGYTF. CDR3 nucleotide sequence: TGTGCCATCAGTGACCGCCGACAGGGCCTCCCTTATGGCTACACCTTC.

The chain links TRBV11-1 to TRBJ2-3; 10 bases are shared with TRBD1. Germline values: CDR1 SGHAT, CDR2 FQDESV (reference sequence). The CDR3 length is 15 residues. The J segment lost 5 bases and the V segment lost 5 bases, leaving 7 bases of the junction unmatched. CDR3 sequence (DNA): TGTGCCAGCAGCCTGCCGGGACAGGGGATAGATACGCAGTATTTT. Encoded protein: CASSLPGQGIDTQYF.

The chain employs TRBV10-3 and TRBJ1-2; D perhaps matches TRBD1 (5 bases). Germline lookup yields CDR1 ENHRY and CDR2 SYGVKD. V shed 3 bases and J shed 5 bases, with 22 bases lying between them. CDR3 length: 17 residues. The CDR3 DNA reads as TGTGCCATCAGTGAAGCGCAGCTAATTGGTAGGGGTTATGGCTACACCTTC. As protein: CAISEAQLIGRGYGYTF.

About this clone: An end of the junction does not agree with germline; a read error may underlie this. The chain employs TRBV27 and TRBJ2-7, with 7 nucleotides matching TRBD2. CDR3 length: 14 residues. Germline V gene sequence: CDR1 MNHEY, CDR2 SMNVEV (reference sequence). The CDR3 is CASSSFGGRYGQYF. CDR3 sequence (DNA): TGTGCCAGCAGTTCATTTGGCGGGAGATACGGGCAGTACTTC.

The rearrangement uses TRBV3-1 (or the pseudogene TRBV3-2) and TRBJ2-3, with a possible D match to TRBD2 (5 bases). The CDR3 is made up of 16 amino acids. With 0 bases removed from V and 4 bases from J, the gap between germline ends came to 14 bases. The V gene's germline CDR1 is LGHDT and CDR2 YNNKEL (reference sequence). CDR3: CASSQEGSGSADTQYF. CDR3 bases: TGTGCCAGCAGCCAAGAGGGATCGGGATCGGCAGATACGCAGTATTTT.

The rearrangement joins TRBV6-6 to TRBJ2-1; 11 nucleotides align to TRBD2. J lost 2 bases, V lost 6 bases, and 3 bases had no gene match. Germline CDR1 reads MNHNY; CDR2 reads SVGAGI (reference sequence). The CDR3 spans 15 residues. CDR3 DNA: TGTGCCAGCAGGGGGACTAGCGGACCCTACAATGAGCAGTTCTTC. Encoded protein: CASRGTSGPYNEQFF.

This clone is a singleton in its sample. V gene TRBV2 combines with J gene TRBJ2-2; TRBD1 aligns across 11 bases. The CDR3 contains 16 residues. Looked up from germline, CDR1 is SNHLY and CDR2 is FYNNEI. The ends lost 7 bases at V and 6 bases at J; junction bases unmatched: 10. The CDR3 loop is CASMVLWTGGPGELFF. CDR3 sequence (DNA): TGTGCCAGCATGGTTCTGTGGACAGGGGGCCCCGGGGAGCTGTTTTTT.

This chain uses TRBV6-1 with TRBJ2-3; TRBD2 matches 9 bases. With V trimmed by 4 bases and J by 0 bases, 8 bases remained unmatched. The CDR3 runs to 17 residues. Germline CDR1 reads MNHNS; CDR2 reads SASEGT. Here the CDR3 DNA reads TGTGCCAGCAGTGGCCCTCCCGGGACTAGCAGCACAGATACGCAGTATTTT. It translates to CASSGPPGTSSTDTQYF.

The genes are TRBV11-1 and TRBJ2-2; no clear D gene. There are 11 residues in the CDR3. Trimming removed 8 bases at V and 7 bases at J, with 8 bases between. Germline values: CDR1 SGHAT, CDR2 FQDESV (reference sequence). The CDR3 loop reads CASRHGGELFF. In DNA, the CDR3 is TGTGCCAGCCGTCATGGCGGGGAGCTGTTTTTT.

This clone was detected only once. This chain joins TRBV29-1 and TRBJ2-5; 8 nucleotides line up with TRBD1. CDR1 SQVTM and CDR2 ANQGSEA come from the germline V gene. V shed 8 bases and J 0 bases; nucleotides not matched to a gene: 5. The CDR3 covers 13 residues. In DNA, the CDR3 is TGCAGCACCGGACAGGGAAACCAAGAGACCCAGTACTTC. Its protein product is CSTGQGNQETQYF.

The gene calls are TRBV29-1 and TRBJ2-1, with 10 bases lining up with TRBD2. The junction had 14 bases not matched to a gene; V was cut back by 4 bases and J by 5 bases. The CDR3 is 17 residues long. Germline CDR1 reads SQVTM; CDR2 reads ANQGSEA. DNA for the CDR3: TGCAGCGTTGGGGAGCTAGCGGGAGCGCGGATCAACAATGAGCAGTTCTTC. Amino acid sequence: CSVGELAGARINNEQFF.

For the CDR3, the DNA is TGTGCCAGCAGCCAGCCGGGCCTTCAGCACAATGAGCAGTTCTTC. Its protein is CASSQPGLQHNEQFF. This chain joins TRBV7-8 and TRBJ2-1; D is uncertain. Germline V gene sequence: CDR1 SGHVS, CDR2 FQNEAQ. The CDR3 sequence is 15 residues long. Trimming shortened V by 5 bases and J by 5 bases, and 16 bases separated the two germline ends.

The V gene is TRBV5-5, the J gene TRBJ2-3; TRBD2 matches at 7 bases. Germline CDR1 and CDR2: SGHKS and YYEKEE (reference sequence). This CDR3 contains 15 residues. V lost 3 bases and J lost 4; bases outside the gene matches: 8. CDR3 protein: CASSSLALPADTQYF. The CDR3 region has the DNA TGTGCCAGCAGCTCACTAGCGTTGCCGGCAGATACGCAGTATTTT.

CDR3 coding DNA: TGTGCCAGCAGCGTAGGTGGAGGCGGAGAGACCCAGTACTTC. Its translation is CASSVGGGGETQYF. The chain links TRBV9 to TRBJ2-5; D is perhaps TRBD2 (5 bases). The V end lost 0 bases, the J end lost 4 bases, and 10 bases lay between the germline ends. Germline loops: CDR1 SGDLS, CDR2 YYNGEE. This CDR3 is built from 14 residues. The full variable domain, with the rest looked up from reference TRBV9 and TRBJ2-5, is DSGVTQTPKHLITATGQRVTLRCSPRSGDLSVYWYQQSLDQGLQFLIQYYNGEERAKGNILERFSAQQFPDLHSELNLSSLELGDSALYFCASSVGGGGETQYFGPGTRLLVL.

The rearrangement uses TRBV19 and TRBJ1-5; D possibly corresponds to TRBD1 (5 bases). Trimming pared 9 bases from V and 2 bases from J, leaving 23 bases between. Germline CDR1 reads LNHDA; CDR2 reads SQIVND (reference sequence). The CDR3 covers 17 residues. CDR3 amino acids: CASEPGFFRGGNQPQHF. The CDR3 DNA reads TGTGCCAGCGAACCGGGATTTTTTAGGGGAGGCAATCAGCCCCAGCATTTT.

V is TRBV5-1 and J is TRBJ1-5; D is possibly TRBD1 (5 bases). The CDR3 extends over 16 amino acids. Germline V gene data show CDR1 as SGHRS and CDR2 as YFSETQ. V gave up 1 base and J gave up 0 bases, with 11 bases separating them. CDR3 sequence: CASSLIPGVSNQPQHF. The CDR3 region has the DNA TGCGCCAGCAGCTTGATCCCGGGGGTTAGCAATCAGCCCCAGCATTTT.

This chain links TRBV30 with TRBJ1-4, with D possibly TRBD1 on 5 matching bases. The germline gives CDR1 GTSNPN, CDR2 SVGIG (reference sequence). The V gene lost 2 bases and the J gene lost 6 bases, with 25 bases spanning the gap. CDR3 length: 18 residues. CDR3 DNA sequence: TGTGCCTGGAGTATGGTTGTGTATTCCGAGGACACAGATGAAAAACTGTTTTTT. This codes for CAWSMVVYSEDTDEKLFF.